This T cell receptor (beta chain) was profiled in a study of beta chain features in type 1 diabetes. Only one heparinised blood draw was taken per donor, and its volume averaged roughly 120 mL. This clone was observed a few times. Sequencing targeted expressed TCRB transcripts, as all isolated RNA had been reverse transcribed. Clones were sequenced by immunoSEQ multiplex PCR, and TCRdb holds only the in-frame ones, with some missing. The sample yields tens of thousands of clones, roughly 49% seen once. The CDR3 runs to 15 residues. Germline CDR1 reads LGHNA; CDR2 reads YSLEER. Trimming removed 0 bases at V and 8 bases at J, with 14 bases between.

The sequenced sample consisted of Tregs from blood. The clonotype comes from a woman between 18 and 29 years old in good health. J is TRBJ1-5 and V is TRBV4-3; D unresolved. The CDR3 protein is CASSQDMGPEEPQHF. CDR3 in DNA: TGCGCCAGCAGCCAAGATATGGGTCCCGAGGAGCCCCAGCATTTT.